This T cell receptor beta chain was obtained from a study of T-cell memory formation after mild COVID-19. TCRdb re-called the 5' RACE reads with MiXCR, one entry per CDR3 protein. The data show just under 350,000 distinct CDR3 sequences, with 13% seen just once and about a fifth held by the top ten. The V and J ends lost 0 bases and 0 bases respectively, with 11 bases between them. Germline lookup yields CDR1 MNHEY and CDR2 SVGAGI. The CDR3 consists of 16 residues. Sequenced material: PBMCs or a T cell subset sorted from them (not recorded which). The sequence came from a man between 18 and 29 years old who had mild COVID-19 (a few samples of this study predate the infection). Cell type and time point are not known. The rearrangement joins TRBV6-5 to TRBJ1-1; the D is unclear. CDR3 in amino acids: CASSYSPVGLNTEAFF. Here the CDR3 DNA reads TGTGCCAGCAGTTACTCGCCGGTAGGGTTGAACACTGAAGCTTTCTTT.